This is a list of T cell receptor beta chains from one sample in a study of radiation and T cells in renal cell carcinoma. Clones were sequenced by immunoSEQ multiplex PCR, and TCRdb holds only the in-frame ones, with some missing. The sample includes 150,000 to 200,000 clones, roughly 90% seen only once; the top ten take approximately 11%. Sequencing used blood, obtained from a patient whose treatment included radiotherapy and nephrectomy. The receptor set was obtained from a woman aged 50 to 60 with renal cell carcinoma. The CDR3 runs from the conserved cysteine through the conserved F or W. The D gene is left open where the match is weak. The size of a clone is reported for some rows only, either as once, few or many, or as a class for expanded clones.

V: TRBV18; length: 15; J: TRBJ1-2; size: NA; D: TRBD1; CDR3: CASSLGQGANYGYTF; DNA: TGTGCCAGCTCACTCGGGCAGGGGGCGAACTATGGCTACACCTTC
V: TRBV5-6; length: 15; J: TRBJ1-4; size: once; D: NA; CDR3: CASSLGTSPYEKLFF; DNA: TGTGCCAGCAGCTTAGGGACTAGCCCCTATGAAAAACTGTTTTTT
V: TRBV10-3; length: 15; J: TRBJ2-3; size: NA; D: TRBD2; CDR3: CAIRESLAGEDTQYF; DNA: TGTGCCATCAGGGAGTCACTAGCGGGGGAAGATACGCAGTATTTT
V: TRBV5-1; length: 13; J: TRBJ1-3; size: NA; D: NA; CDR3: CASSVDLGNTIYF; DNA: TGCGCCAGCAGCGTCGACCTTGGAAACACCATATATTTT
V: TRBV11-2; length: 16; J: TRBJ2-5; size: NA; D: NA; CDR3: CASSPQWGGRRETQYF; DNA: TGTGCCAGCAGCCCGCAGTGGGGGGGCCGTAGAGAGACCCAGTACTTC
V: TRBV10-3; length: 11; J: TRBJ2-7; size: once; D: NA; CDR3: CAISTSNEQYF; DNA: TGTGCCATCAGTACTTCCAACGAGCAGTACTTC
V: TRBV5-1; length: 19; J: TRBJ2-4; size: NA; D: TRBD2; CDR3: CASSYLLASGGADKNIQYF; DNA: TGCGCCAGCAGCTACCTTTTGGCTAGCGGGGGGGCAGACAAAAACATTCAGTACTTC
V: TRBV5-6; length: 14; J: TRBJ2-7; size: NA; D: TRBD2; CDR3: CASSSSSGAYEQYF; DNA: TGTGCCAGCAGCTCCTCTAGCGGGGCCTACGAGCAGTACTTC
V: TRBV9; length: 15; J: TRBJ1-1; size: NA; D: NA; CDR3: CASSLGPQGYTEAFF; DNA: TGTGCCAGCAGCCTTGGGCCCCAGGGATACACTGAAGCTTTCTTT
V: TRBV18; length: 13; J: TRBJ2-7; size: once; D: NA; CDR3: CASSPGANYEQYF; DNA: TGTGCCAGCTCACCGGGGGCAAACTACGAGCAGTACTTC
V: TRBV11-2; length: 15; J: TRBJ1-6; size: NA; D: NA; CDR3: CASSPRAGHNSPLHF; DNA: TGTGCCAGCAGTCCCAGGGCAGGTCATAATTCACCCCTCCACTTT
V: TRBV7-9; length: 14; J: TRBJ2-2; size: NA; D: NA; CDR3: CASSLDLWSGELFF; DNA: TGTGCCAGCAGCTTAGATTTGTGGTCCGGGGAGCTGTTTTTT
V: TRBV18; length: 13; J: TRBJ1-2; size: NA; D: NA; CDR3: CASSRSIGDGYTF; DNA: TGTGCCAGCTCACGCTCAATTGGGGATGGCTACACCTTC
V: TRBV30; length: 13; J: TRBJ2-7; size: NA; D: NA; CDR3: CAWSRQGGDEQYF; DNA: TGTGCCTGGAGTAGGCAGGGTGGGGACGAGCAGTACTTC
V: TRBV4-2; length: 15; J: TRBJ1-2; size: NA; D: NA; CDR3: CASSQESGTNYGYTF; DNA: TGTGCCAGCAGCCAAGAATCGGGAACTAACTATGGCTACACCTTC
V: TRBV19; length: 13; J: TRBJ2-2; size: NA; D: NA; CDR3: CASSISHTGELFF; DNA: TGTGCCAGTAGTATATCCCACACCGGGGAGCTGTTTTTT
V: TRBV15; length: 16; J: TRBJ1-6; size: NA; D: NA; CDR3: CATSRDLSAYNSPLHF; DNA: TGTGCCACCAGCAGAGATCTTAGTGCTTATAATTCACCCCTCCACTTT
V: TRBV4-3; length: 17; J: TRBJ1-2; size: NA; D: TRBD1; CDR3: CASSQDGWTGAVPGYTF; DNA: TGCGCCAGCAGCCAAGACGGGTGGACAGGAGCTGTGCCTGGCTACACCTTC
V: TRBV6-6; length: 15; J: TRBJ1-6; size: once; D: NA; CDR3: CATTTMDPPTSPLHF; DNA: TGTGCCACCACAACCATGGACCCTCCGACCTCACCCCTCCACTTT
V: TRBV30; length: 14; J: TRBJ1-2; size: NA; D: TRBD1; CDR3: CAWRVTGEGVGYTF; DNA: TGTGCCTGGAGGGTCACAGGGGAGGGGGTTGGCTACACCTTC
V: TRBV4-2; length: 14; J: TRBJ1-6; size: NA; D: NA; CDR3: CASSQPDGTSPLHF; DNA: TGTGCCAGCAGCCAACCGGACGGGACTTCACCCCTCCACTTT
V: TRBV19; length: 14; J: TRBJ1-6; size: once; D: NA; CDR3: CASSIGGQNSPLHF; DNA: TGTGCCAGTAGTATAGGCGGACAAAATTCACCCCTCCACTTT
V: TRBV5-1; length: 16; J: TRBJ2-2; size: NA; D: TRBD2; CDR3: CASNPTSGGHTGELFF; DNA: TGCGCCAGCAACCCCACTAGCGGGGGGCACACCGGGGAGCTGTTTTTT
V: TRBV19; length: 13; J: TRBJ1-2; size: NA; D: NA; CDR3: CASAQGINYGYTF; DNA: TGTGCCTCAGCGCAGGGGATAAACTATGGCTACACCTTC
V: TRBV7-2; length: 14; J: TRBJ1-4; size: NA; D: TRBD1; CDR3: CASSPSTGDEKLFF; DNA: TGTGCCAGCAGCCCATCGACAGGGGATGAAAAACTGTTTTTT
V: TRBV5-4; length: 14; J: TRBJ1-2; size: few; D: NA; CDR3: CASSVGREERGYTF; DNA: TGTGCCAGCAGTGTGGGTAGGGAGGAGAGAGGCTACACCTTC
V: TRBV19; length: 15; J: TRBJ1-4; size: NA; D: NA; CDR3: CASSGRDPASAKLFF; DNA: TGTGCCAGTAGTGGCCGGGACCCGGCGAGTGCAAAACTGTTTTTT
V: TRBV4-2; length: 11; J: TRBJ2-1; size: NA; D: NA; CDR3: CASSQDAGQFF; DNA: TGTGCCAGCAGCCAAGATGCGGGGCAGTTCTTC
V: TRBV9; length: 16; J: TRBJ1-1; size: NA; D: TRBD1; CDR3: CASSPRTGLLNTEAFF; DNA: TGTGCCAGCAGCCCGCGGACAGGGTTACTGAACACTGAAGCTTTCTTT
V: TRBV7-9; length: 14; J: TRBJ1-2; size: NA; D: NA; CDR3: CASSYGQSNYGYTF; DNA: TGTGCCAGCAGCTACGGACAGTCTAACTATGGCTACACCTTC
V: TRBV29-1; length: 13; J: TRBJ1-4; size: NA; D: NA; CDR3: CSVEERANEKLFF; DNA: TGCAGCGTTGAAGAAAGAGCCAATGAAAAACTGTTTTTT
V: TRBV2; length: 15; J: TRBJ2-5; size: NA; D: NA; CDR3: CASSRDRQIRETQYF; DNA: TGTGCCAGCAGTCGGGACCGCCAGATCCGAGAGACCCAGTACTTC
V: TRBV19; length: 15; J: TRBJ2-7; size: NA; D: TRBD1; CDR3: CASSTSGQGYNEQYF; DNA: TGTGCCAGTAGTACGTCGGGACAGGGGTATAACGAGCAGTACTTC
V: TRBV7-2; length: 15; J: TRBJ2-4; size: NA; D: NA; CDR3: CASSPSRDPKNIQYF; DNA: TGTGCCAGCAGCCCTTCCCGGGACCCTAAAAACATTCAGTACTTC
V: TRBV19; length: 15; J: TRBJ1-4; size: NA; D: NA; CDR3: CASSPGTIPNEKLFF; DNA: TGTGCCAGTAGTCCCGGGACAATCCCGAATGAAAAACTGTTTTTT
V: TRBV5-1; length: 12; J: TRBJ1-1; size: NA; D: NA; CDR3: CASSLSGTEAFF; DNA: TGCGCCAGCAGCTTAAGCGGCACTGAAGCTTTCTTT
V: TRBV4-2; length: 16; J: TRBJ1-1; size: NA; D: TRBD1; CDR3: CASSQVPGGSNTEAFF; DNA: TGTGCCAGCAGCCAAGTGCCAGGGGGCTCGAACACTGAAGCTTTCTTT
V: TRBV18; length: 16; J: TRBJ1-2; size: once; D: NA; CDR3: CASSELGAAPNYGYTF; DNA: TGTGCCAGCTCAGAGCTAGGGGCGGCGCCTAACTATGGCTACACCTTC
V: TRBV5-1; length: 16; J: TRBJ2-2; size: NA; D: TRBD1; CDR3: CASSQTRTGGTGELFF; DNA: TGCGCCAGCAGCCAAACTCGGACAGGGGGCACCGGGGAGCTGTTTTTT
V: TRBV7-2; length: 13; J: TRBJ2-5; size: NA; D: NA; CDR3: CASSLGRQETQYF; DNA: TGTGCCAGCAGCTTAGGGAGACAAGAGACCCAGTACTTC
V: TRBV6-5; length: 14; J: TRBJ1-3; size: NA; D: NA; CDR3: CASSTTGPINTIYF; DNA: TGTGCCAGCAGTACAACAGGGCCCATAAACACCATATATTTT
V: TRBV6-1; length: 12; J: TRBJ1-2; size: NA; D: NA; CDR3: CASSEGGNGYTF; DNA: TGTGCCAGCAGTGAGGGAGGGAATGGCTACACCTTC
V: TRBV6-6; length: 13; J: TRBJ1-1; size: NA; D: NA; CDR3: CASSYGRDTEAFF; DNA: TGTGCCAGCAGTTACGGTCGCGACACTGAAGCTTTCTTT
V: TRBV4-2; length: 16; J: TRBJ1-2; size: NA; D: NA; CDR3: CASSQETGTTNYGYTF; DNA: TGTGCCAGCAGCCAAGAGACTGGGACAACTAACTATGGCTACACCTTC
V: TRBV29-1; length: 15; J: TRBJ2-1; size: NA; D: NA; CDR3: CSVLQVTSGHGEQFF; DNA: TGCAGCGTTCTCCAAGTGACTAGTGGGCACGGTGAGCAGTTCTTC
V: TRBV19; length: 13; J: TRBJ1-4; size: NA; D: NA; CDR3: CASSTGTSEKLFF; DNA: TGTGCCAGTAGTACCGGGACCTCTGAAAAACTGTTTTTT
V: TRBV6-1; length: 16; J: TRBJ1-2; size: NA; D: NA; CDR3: CASSEIIGDGAYGYTF; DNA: TGTGCCAGCAGTGAAATTATTGGGGATGGCGCATATGGCTACACCTTC